This entry concerns a single T cell receptor (beta chain). One end of the junction does not line up with germline, which may come from a read error. MiXCR, applied by TCRdb to the reads, yields one record per CDR3 protein. The profile shows 200,000 to 250,000 distinct CDR3 sequences, approximately 24% of them singletons. These data are taken from a study of T cell repertoires in cytomegalovirus infection. The clonotype originates from a human donor in good health (CMV status not recorded). Some clones in this sample may be carry-over from other donors' samples. The specimen was CD8+ T cells from PBMCs.

The CDR3 DNA reads as TGTGCCAGCAGCAACTGGGACACCGAAGCTTTCTTT. Translated: CASSNWDTEAFF. V is TRBV9 and J is TRBJ1-1, with a weak D call TRBD1 (6 bases). The CDR3 extends over 12 amino acids. Germline CDR1 and CDR2: SGDLS and YYNGEE.